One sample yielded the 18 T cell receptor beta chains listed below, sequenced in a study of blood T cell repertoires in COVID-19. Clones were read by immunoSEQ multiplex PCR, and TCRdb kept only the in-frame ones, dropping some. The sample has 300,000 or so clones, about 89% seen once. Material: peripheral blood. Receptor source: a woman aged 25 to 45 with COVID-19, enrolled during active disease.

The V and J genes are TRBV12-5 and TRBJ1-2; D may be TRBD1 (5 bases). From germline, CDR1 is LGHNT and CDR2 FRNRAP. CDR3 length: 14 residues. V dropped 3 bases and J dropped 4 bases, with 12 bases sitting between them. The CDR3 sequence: CASGLATEGYGYTF. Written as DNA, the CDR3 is TGTGCTAGTGGTTTAGCGACAGAAGGCTATGGCTACACCTTC.

The CDR3, as DNA: TGTGCCAGCCTTGGACTAGCCAAGACGAGCTCCTACAATGAGCAGTTCTTC. This codes for CASLGLAKTSSYNEQFF. The V gene is TRBV2, the J gene TRBJ2-1; 8 nucleotides line up with TRBD2. This CDR3 has 17 amino acids. Germline V CDR1 and CDR2: SNHLY, FYNNEI. With 8 bases clipped from V and 0 bases from J, the junction kept 12 bases outside the gene matches.

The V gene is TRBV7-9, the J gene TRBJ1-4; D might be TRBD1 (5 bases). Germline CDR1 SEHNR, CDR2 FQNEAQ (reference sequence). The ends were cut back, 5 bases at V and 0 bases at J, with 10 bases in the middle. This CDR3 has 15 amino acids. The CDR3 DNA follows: TGTGCCAGCAGCGTTCCAGGGCCAACTAATGAAAAACTGTTTTTT. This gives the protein CASSVPGPTNEKLFF.

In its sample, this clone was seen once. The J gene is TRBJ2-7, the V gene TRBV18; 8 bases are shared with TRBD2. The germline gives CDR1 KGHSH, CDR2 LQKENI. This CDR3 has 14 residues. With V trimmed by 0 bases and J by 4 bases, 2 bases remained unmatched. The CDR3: CASSPPRGAYEQYF. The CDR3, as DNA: TGTGCCAGCTCACCACCGCGGGGGGCTTACGAGCAGTACTTC.

CDR3 residues: CASSLSEGLGYTF. CDR3 nucleotides: TGTGCCAGCAGTTTATCGGAGGGGTTAGGCTACACCTTC. This chain links TRBV27 with TRBJ1-2; D might be TRBD1 (5 bases). This CDR3 spans 13 amino acids. CDR1 is MNHEY, CDR2 SMNVEV, per germline (reference sequence). V gave up 0 bases and J gave up 8 bases, with 10 bases separating them.

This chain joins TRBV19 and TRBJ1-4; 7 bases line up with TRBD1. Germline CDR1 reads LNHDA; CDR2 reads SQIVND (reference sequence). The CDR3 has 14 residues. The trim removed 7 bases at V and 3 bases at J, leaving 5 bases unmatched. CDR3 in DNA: TGTGCCAGTAAGGGGGCGCAGGCTAATGAAAAACTGTTTTTT. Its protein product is CASKGAQANEKLFF.

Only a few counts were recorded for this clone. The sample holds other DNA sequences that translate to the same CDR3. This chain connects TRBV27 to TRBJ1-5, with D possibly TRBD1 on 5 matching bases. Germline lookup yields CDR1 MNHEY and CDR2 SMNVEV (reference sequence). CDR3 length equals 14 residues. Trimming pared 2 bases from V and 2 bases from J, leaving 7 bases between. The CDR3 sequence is CASSLQGGNQPQHF. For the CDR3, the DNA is TGTGCCAGCAGTTTACAGGGTGGCAATCAGCCCCAGCATTTT.

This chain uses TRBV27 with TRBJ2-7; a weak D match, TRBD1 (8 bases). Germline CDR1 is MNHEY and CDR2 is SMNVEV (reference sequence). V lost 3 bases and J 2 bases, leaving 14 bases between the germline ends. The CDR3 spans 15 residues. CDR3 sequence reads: CASSLGGTGPYEQYF. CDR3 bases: TGTGCCAGCAGTTTGGGGGGGACAGGTCCCTACGAGCAGTACTTC.

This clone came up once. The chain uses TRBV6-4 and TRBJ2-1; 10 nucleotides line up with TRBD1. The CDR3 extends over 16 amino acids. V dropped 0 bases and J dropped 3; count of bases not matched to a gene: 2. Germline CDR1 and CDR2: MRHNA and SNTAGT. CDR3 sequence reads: CASSDSGTGDYNEQFF. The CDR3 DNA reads TGTGCCAGCAGTGACTCGGGGACAGGGGACTACAATGAGCAGTTCTTC.

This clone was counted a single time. CDR3 region: CASSIAGNSYEQYF. Written as DNA, the CDR3 is TGTGCCAGTAGTATAGCGGGTAACTCCTACGAGCAGTACTTC. The chain employs TRBV19 and TRBJ2-7; D gene uncertain. Trimming cost V 1 base and J 0 bases, with 7 bases left between them. The CDR3 contains 14 residues. The germline V gene has CDR1 LNHDA and CDR2 SQIVND (reference sequence).

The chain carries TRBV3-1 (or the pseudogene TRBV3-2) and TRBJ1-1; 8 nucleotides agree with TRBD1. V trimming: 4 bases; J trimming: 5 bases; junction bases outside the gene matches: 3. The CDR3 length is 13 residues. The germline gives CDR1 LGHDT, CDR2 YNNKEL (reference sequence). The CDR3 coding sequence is TGTGCCAGCAGCCCCGACAGGGGAACTGAAGCTTTCTTT. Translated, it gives CASSPDRGTEAFF.

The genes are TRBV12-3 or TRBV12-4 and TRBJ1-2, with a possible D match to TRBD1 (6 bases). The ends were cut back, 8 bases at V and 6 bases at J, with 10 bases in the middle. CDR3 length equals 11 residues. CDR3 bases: TGTGCCAGCGGACAGATCCATGGCTACACCTTC. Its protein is CASGQIHGYTF.

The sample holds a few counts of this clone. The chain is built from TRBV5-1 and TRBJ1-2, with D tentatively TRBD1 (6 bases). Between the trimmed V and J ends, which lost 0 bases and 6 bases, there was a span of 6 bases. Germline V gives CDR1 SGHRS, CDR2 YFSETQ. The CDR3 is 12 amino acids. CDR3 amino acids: CASSLGTDGYTF. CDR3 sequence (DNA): TGCGCCAGCAGCTTGGGGACAGATGGCTACACCTTC. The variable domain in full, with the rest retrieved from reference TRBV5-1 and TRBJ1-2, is KAGVTQTPRYLIKTRGQQVTLSCSPISGHRSVSWYQQTPGQGLQFLFEYFSETQRNKGNFPGRFSGRQFSNSRSEMNVSTLELGDSALYLCASSLGTDGYTFGSGTRLTVV.

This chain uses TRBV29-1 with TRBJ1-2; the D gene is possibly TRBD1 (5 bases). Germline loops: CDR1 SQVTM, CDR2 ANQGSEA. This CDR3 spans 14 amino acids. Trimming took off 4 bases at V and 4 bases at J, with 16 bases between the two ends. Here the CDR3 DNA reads TGCAGCGTTGGGAACAGCGGGGGGACCTATGGCTACACCTTC. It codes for CSVGNSGGTYGYTF.

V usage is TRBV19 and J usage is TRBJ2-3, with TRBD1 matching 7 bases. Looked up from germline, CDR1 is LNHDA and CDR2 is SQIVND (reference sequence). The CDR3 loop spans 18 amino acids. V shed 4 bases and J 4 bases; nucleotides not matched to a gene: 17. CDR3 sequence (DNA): TGTGCCAGTAGTACTGGGACAGCCTTGAATCGATTGGCAGATACGCAGTATTTT. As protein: CASSTGTALNRLADTQYF.

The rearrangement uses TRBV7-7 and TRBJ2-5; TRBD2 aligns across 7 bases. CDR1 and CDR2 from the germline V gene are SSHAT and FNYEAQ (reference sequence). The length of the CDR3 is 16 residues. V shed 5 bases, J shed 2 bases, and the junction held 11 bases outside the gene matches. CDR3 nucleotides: TGTGCCAGCAGCACGGGGGGAGACGCCTGGCAAGAGACCCAGTACTTC. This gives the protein CASSTGGDAWQETQYF.

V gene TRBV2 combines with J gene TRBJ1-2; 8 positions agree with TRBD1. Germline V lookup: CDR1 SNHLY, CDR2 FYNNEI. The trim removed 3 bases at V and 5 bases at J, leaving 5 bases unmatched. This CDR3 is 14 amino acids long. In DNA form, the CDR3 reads TGTGCCAGCAGTGAGAGTACAGGGGGGTATGGCTACACCTTC. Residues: CASSESTGGYGYTF.

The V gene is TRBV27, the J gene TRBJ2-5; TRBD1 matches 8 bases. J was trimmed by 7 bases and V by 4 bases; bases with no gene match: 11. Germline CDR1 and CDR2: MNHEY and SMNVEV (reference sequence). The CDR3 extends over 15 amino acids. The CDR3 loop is CASSSRQGPGGTQYF. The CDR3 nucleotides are TGTGCCAGCAGTTCCAGACAGGGGCCTGGGGGGACCCAGTACTTC.